This T cell receptor (beta chain) was sequenced in a study of T cell responses to AZD1222 COVID-19 vaccine. CDR3 length: 16 residues. Germline V gives CDR1 SGHNT, CDR2 YYREEE (reference sequence). V shed 5 bases and J shed 9 bases, with 25 bases lying between them. Profiled with immunoSEQ multiplex PCR; TCRdb holds only in-frame clones, not every one. The data show some 250,000 clones, approximately 94% seen once. The TCR was taken from an adult who received the AZD1222 COVID-19 vaccine. The specimen comprised peripheral blood, sampled 28 days after the second AZD1222 dose. The chain uses TRBV5-4 and TRBJ2-3; weak D call: TRBD2 (7 bases). DNA for the CDR3: TGTGCCAGCAGTTCGGGGGGCTACGGGACCCAGGAGACGCAGTATTTT. This encodes CASSSGGYGTQETQYF.